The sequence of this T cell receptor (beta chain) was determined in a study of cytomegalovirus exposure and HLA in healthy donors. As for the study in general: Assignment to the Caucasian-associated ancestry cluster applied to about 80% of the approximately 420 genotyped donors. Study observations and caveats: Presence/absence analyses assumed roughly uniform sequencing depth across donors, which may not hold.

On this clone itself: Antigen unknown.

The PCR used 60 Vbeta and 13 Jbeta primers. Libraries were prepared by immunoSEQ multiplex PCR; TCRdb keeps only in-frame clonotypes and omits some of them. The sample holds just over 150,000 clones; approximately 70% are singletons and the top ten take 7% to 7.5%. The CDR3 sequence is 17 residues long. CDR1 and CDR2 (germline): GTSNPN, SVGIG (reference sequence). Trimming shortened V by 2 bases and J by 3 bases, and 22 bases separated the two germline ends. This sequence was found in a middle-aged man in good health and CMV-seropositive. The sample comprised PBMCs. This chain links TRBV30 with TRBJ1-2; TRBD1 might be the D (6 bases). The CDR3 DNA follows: TGTGCCTGGAGTCTTGACGTTCTAGAGGGGGTAGACTATGGCTACACCTTC. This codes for CAWSLDVLEGVDYGYTF.